The source of this TCR beta chain is a study of T cell responses to AZD1222 COVID-19 vaccine. Whole-study results and caveats: Recipients of AZD1222 seropositive at baseline numbered only 6 or 7. Most donors were white British, females outnumbered males, and clonal diversity was possibly underestimated.

Clones were read by immunoSEQ multiplex PCR, and TCRdb kept only the in-frame ones, dropping some. Here the sample spans under 200,000 clones, around 90% being singletons. The CDR3 sequence is 14 residues long. The germline CDR1 and CDR2 sequences are SGHDT and YYEEEE. The V gene lost 0 bases and the J gene lost 5 bases, with 12 bases spanning the gap. This clone was seen only once. Its antigen remains unidentified. The TCR comes from an adult in good health. Sequencing used peripheral blood, obtained on day 0 of AZD1222 vaccination. The gene calls are TRBV5-6 and TRBJ2-7; D could derive from TRBD1 or TRBD2 (5 bases each). CDR3 DNA sequence: TGTGCCAGCAGCTTGGGAGGGGAACGGGACGAGCAGTACTTC. This sequence encodes CASSLGGERDEQYF.